The present entry profiles one T cell receptor beta chain with its context. The antigen is unknown. The data derive from a study of cytomegalovirus exposure and HLA in healthy donors. Study-level information: In a later analysis, the approximately 120 validation repertoires were reported to have used the same platform as the 600 to 800 first-cohort repertoires.

Study outcomes and limitations: A classifier reportedly called cytomegalovirus status with high sensitivity and specificity.

Some clones are missing from TCRdb's copy, which holds only in-frame ones; the method was immunoSEQ multiplex PCR. This table holds tens of thousands of clones, 94% found once. The ends were cut back, 5 bases at V and 2 bases at J, with 14 bases in the middle. This CDR3 spans 15 amino acids. The V gene's germline CDR1 is MDHEN and CDR2 SYDVKM. The chain recombines TRBV28 with TRBJ2-3; possible D gene TRBD2, 6 bases. The receptor was derived from a man aged 18 to 29 in good health and CMV-seropositive. Sequenced: PBMCs. The CDR3 DNA reads TGTGCCAGCAGTCCCCCTAGCGACCTCACAGATACGCAGTATTTT. This gives the protein CASSPPSDLTDTQYF.